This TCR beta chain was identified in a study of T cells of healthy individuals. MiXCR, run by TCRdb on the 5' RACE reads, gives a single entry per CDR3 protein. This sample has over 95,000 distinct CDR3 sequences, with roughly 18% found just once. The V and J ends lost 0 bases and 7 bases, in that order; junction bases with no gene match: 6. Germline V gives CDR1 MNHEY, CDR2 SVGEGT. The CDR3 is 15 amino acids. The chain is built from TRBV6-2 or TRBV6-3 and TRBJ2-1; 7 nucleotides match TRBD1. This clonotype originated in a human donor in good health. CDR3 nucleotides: TGTGCCAGCAGTTACTCGATTCGCAGGGGGAATGAGCAGTTCTTC. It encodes CASSYSIRRGNEQFF.